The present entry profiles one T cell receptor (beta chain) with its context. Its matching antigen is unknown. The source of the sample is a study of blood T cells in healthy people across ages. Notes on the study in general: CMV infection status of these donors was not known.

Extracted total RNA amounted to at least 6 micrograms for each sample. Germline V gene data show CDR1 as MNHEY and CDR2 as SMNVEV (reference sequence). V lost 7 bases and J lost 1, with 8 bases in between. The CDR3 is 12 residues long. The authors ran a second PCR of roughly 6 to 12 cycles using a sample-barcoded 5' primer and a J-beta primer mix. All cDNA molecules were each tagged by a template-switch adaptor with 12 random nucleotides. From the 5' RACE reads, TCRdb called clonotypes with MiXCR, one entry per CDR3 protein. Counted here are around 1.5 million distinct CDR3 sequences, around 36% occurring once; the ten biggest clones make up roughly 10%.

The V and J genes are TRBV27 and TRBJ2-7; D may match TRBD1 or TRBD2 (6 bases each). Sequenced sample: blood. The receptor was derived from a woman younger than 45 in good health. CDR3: CASKGGSYEQYF. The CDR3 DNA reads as TGTGCCAGCAAGGGGGGATCCTACGAGCAGTACTTC.